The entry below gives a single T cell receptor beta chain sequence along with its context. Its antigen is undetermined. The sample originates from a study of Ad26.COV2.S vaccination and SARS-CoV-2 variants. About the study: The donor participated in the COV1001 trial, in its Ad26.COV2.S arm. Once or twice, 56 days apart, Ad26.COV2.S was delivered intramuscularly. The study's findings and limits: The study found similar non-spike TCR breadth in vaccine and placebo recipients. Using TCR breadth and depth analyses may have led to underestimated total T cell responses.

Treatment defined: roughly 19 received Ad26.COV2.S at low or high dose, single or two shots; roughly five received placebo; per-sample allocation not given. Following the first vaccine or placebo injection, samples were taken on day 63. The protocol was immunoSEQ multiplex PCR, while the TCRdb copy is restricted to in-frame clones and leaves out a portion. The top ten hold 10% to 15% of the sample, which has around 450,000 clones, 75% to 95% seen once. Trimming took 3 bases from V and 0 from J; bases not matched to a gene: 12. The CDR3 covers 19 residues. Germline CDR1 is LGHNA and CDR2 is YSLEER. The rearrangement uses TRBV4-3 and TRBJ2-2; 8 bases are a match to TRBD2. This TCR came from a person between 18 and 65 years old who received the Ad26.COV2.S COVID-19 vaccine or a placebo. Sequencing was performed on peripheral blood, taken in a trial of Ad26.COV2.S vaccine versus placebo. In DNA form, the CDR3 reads TGCGCCAGCAGCCACAAACTCGTTGTGACTAGCGCGAACACCGGGGAGCTGTTTTTT. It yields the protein CASSHKLVVTSANTGELFF.